Following are 5 T cell receptor beta chains from one sample sequenced in a study of blood T cell repertoires in COVID-19. Assay: immunoSEQ multiplex PCR; the TCRdb copy retains only in-frame clones and omits some. In the table there are a few hundred thousand clones, 86% of which are singletons. Material: peripheral blood. These receptors all come from a woman under 40 with active or convalescent COVID-19.

The chain combines TRBV19 with TRBJ1-2, with TRBD1 identical over 8 bases. The CDR3 contains 15 residues. V shed 6 bases, J shed 4 bases, and the junction held 10 bases outside the gene matches. Germline V lookup: CDR1 LNHDA, CDR2 SQIVND (reference sequence). CDR3 nucleotides: TGTGCCAGTAGCCAGCAGGGGGCGCGTGGCTATGGCTACACCTTC. Protein: CASSQQGARGYGYTF.

This chain connects TRBV4-1 to TRBJ2-2; 8 bases match TRBD2. The germline V gene encodes CDR1 MGHRA and CDR2 YSYEKL. This CDR3 has 17 residues. The junction had 9 bases not matched to a gene; V was cut back by 0 bases and J by 6 bases. The CDR3 reads CASSQEPLPGLAGELFF. CDR3 DNA: TGCGCCAGCAGCCAAGAACCCCTCCCGGGACTAGCCGGGGAGCTGTTTTTT.

This chain links TRBV18 with TRBJ2-5; D is perhaps TRBD1 (6 bases). V lost 1 base to trimming and J lost 5 bases, with 11 bases between them. There are 14 residues in the CDR3. In germline, CDR1 is KGHSH, CDR2 LQKENI. The CDR3 bases are TGTGCCAGCTCACCACGAAGTGACAGGGAGACCCAGTACTTC. Residues: CASSPRSDRETQYF.

Here the CDR3 DNA reads TGTGCCTGGAGTCTCCGGGACAGGGGCCTTTACGGGCAGTTCTTC. The encoded protein is CAWSLRDRGLYGQFF. The chain links TRBV30 to TRBJ2-1; 10 positions agree with TRBD1. The ends lost 2 bases at V and 12 bases at J; junction bases unmatched: 13. The CDR3 spans 15 residues. The germline V gene encodes CDR1 GTSNPN and CDR2 SVGIG (reference sequence).

Comments on this clone: A much larger clonotype is one base distant, so this may be a read error. DNA of the CDR3: TGTGCCAGCAGCTTAGGTACGGGGAAAGAGACCCAGTACTTC. Residues: CASSLGTGKETQYF. This sequence joins TRBV7-9 and TRBJ2-5, with D tentatively TRBD2 (5 bases). The CDR3 contains 14 residues. The ends were cut back, 1 base at V and 3 bases at J, with 9 bases in the middle. Germline V gives CDR1 SEHNR, CDR2 FQNEAQ (reference sequence).